Listed below are T cell receptor beta chains from one sample, sequenced in a study of blood T cell repertoires in COVID-19. Sequenced by immunoSEQ multiplex PCR; TCRdb stores in-frame clones only, minus some. Here the sample spans roughly 200,000 clones, more than 70% being singletons. Sequenced input: PBMCs or T cells enriched from blood (not recorded which). These receptors all stem from a man between 35 and 55 years old who had recovered from COVID-19. Both conserved end residues are part of each CDR3. D genes are given only for firm matches. Rows may omit the clone size; those that give it use once, few, many or a size class.

abundance	v_gene	d_gene	j_gene	CDR3aa	CDR3nt
.	TRBV6-5	TRBD1	TRBJ1-1	CASRETGYDTEAFF	TGTGCCAGCAGGGAGACAGGGTACGACACTGAAGCTTTCTTT
.	TRBV29-1	.	TRBJ2-7	CSATKGSGIYEQYF	TGCAGCGCCACAAAGGGTTCAGGGATCTACGAGCAGTACTTC
.	TRBV9	.	TRBJ2-2	CASSVGLSGRTATGELFF	TGTGCCAGCAGCGTAGGTTTATCGGGGCGGACAGCCACCGGGGAGCTGTTTTTT
.	TRBV19	TRBD1	TRBJ1-6	CASRQGAIHSPLHF	TGTGCCAGTAGGCAGGGGGCTATCCATTCACCCCTCCACTTT
.	TRBV7-3	.	TRBJ2-3	CASSPGLANTDTQYF	TGTGCCAGCAGCCCGGGGCTAGCGAACACAGATACGCAGTATTTT
.	TRBV12-5	.	TRBJ1-1	CASGFSNTEAFF	TGTGCTAGTGGTTTTTCTAACACTGAAGCTTTCTTT
few	TRBV30	.	TRBJ1-3	CAWSVGRSSGNTIYF	TGTGCCTGGAGCGTTGGGCGCAGCTCTGGAAACACCATATATTTT
.	TRBV19	TRBD1	TRBJ1-3	CASSPGTGKTSGNTIYF	TGTGCCAGTAGTCCCGGGACAGGGAAGACCTCTGGAAACACCATATATTTT
.	TRBV4-1	.	TRBJ1-1	CASASGQTVEAFF	TGCGCCAGTGCCTCCGGACAGACCGTTGAAGCTTTCTTT
.	TRBV18	TRBD1	TRBJ1-1	CASSPGPGQGDEAFF	TGTGCCAGCTCACCAGGCCCCGGGCAGGGGGATGAAGCTTTCTTT
.	TRBV2	TRBD2	TRBJ2-4	CASRGLGGWHIQYF	TGTGCCAGCAGGGGGCTGGGGGGGTGGCACATTCAGTACTTC
.	TRBV18	.	TRBJ1-6	CASSPAQGPLHF	TGTGCCAGCTCACCAGCACAGGGTCCCCTCCACTTT
.	TRBV20-1	.	TRBJ2-5	CSASGETQYF	TGCAGTGCCTCCGGAGAGACCCAGTACTTC
.	TRBV28	.	TRBJ1-3	CASSPLSSGNTIYF	TGTGCCAGCAGTCCCCTAAGCTCTGGAAACACCATATATTTT
.	TRBV18	.	TRBJ1-1	CASSWERSPNTEAFF	TGTGCCAGCTCCTGGGAGAGGTCCCCGAACACTGAAGCTTTCTTT
.	TRBV5-8	TRBD1	TRBJ1-4	CASSGGRTGEKLFF	TGTGCCAGCTCAGGGGGAAGGACAGGGGAAAAACTGTTTTTT
.	TRBV5-6	.	TRBJ2-3	CASSSGTDTQYF	TGTGCCAGCAGCTCCGGCACAGATACGCAGTATTTT
.	TRBV28	TRBD1	TRBJ1-1	CASSLDRGKAFF	TGTGCCAGCAGCCTGGACAGGGGGAAAGCTTTCTTT
.	TRBV4-1	.	TRBJ1-4	CASSQTVGKEPNEKLFF	TGCGCCAGCAGCCAAACAGTCGGGAAGGAACCTAATGAAAAACTGTTTTTT
.	TRBV7-3	.	TRBJ1-2	CASSPQAGAGYTF	TGTGCCAGCAGCCCCCAAGCTGGGGCTGGCTACACCTTC
few	TRBV5-1	.	TRBJ2-7	CASSYEATPEQYF	TGCGCCAGCAGCTATGAAGCGACGCCCGAGCAGTACTTC
.	TRBV6-5	TRBD1	TRBJ1-6	CASRLTGGSPLHF	TGTGCCAGCAGATTGACAGGGGGGTCACCCCTCCACTTT
.	TRBV12-3/TRBV12-4	.	TRBJ2-7	CASSLGRDYEQYF	TGTGCCAGCAGTTTAGGCAGGGACTACGAGCAGTACTTC
.	TRBV5-1	TRBD1	TRBJ1-2	CASRTGGDGYTF	TGCGCCAGCAGGACAGGGGGCGATGGCTACACCTTC
few	TRBV2	.	TRBJ1-2	CASSELGQAYGYTF	TGTGCCAGCAGTGAGCTGGGGCAGGCCTATGGCTACACCTTC
.	TRBV9	.	TRBJ1-1	CASSVGAALGNTEAFF	TGTGCCAGCAGCGTAGGGGCCGCGCTGGGGAACACTGAAGCTTTCTTT
.	TRBV7-6	.	TRBJ1-3	CASSPPPNSGNTIYF	TGTGCCAGCAGCCCCCCTCCTAACTCTGGAAACACCATATATTTT
.	TRBV5-5	.	TRBJ1-5	CASSLASTPRTNQPQHF	TGTGCCAGCAGCTTGGCCTCGACTCCACGTACAAATCAGCCCCAGCATTTT
.	TRBV7-9	.	TRBJ1-6	CASSLAEGRDSPLHF	TGTGCCAGCAGCTTGGCCGAGGGTAGGGATTCACCCCTCCACTTT
.	TRBV6-2/TRBV6-3	.	TRBJ1-3	CASSYAGGSSGNTIYF	TGTGCCAGCAGTTACGCCGGGGGATCTTCTGGAAACACCATATATTTT
.	TRBV19	.	TRBJ1-6	CASSERNSPLHF	TGTGCCAGTAGTGAGAGGAATTCACCCCTCCACTTT
.	TRBV6-5	TRBD1	TRBJ2-6	CASRTGAGANVLTF	TGTGCCAGCAGAACAGGGGCTGGGGCCAACGTCCTGACTTTC